A selection of T cell receptor beta chains follows, all from one sample in a study of human T cells and chemical hapten exposure. Each CDR3 protein gets one entry after TCRdb re-called the RACE reads with MiXCR. The profile shows about 160,000 distinct CDR3 sequences, 25% to 35% of them singletons. The specimen comprised whole blood, sampled in connection with sensitization to the hapten diphenylcyclopropenone (DPC). All receptors derive from a woman between 18 and 29 years old with alopecia areata. Some clones in this sample may be carry-over from other donors' samples. Both conserved end residues are part of each CDR3. Fields, in order: J gene, D gene, clone size, V gene, CDR3 protein, CDR3 DNA. D genes are given only for firm matches. Size tells how often a clone was seen (once, few, many) or the class of an expanded clone, and some rows leave it out.

TRBJ1-1 | NA | few | TRBV12-5 | CASDRPGLTPGAFF | TGTGCTAGTGACAGACCGGGCCTCACCCCAGGAGCTTTCTTT
TRBJ1-4 | NA | NA | TRBV30 | CACHGGGGEKLFF | TGTGCCTGCCACGGCGGGGGTGGGGAAAAACTGTTTTTT
TRBJ2-1 | NA | NA | TRBV4-3 | CASSQVTLTEQFF | TGCGCCAGCAGCCAAGTAACCTTGACTGAGCAGTTCTTC
TRBJ2-7 | TRBD2 | NA | TRBV19 | CASSMGTSSEQYF | TGTGCCAGTAGTATGGGGACTAGCAGCGAGCAGTACTTC
TRBJ2-5 | TRBD1 | once | TRBV7-9 | CASSLAVRTGQETQYF | TGTGCCAGCAGCTTAGCGGTCCGGACAGGGCAAGAGACCCAGTACTTC
TRBJ2-7 | NA | few | TRBV9 | CASSPWGEDTYEQYF | TGTGCCAGCAGCCCCTGGGGGGAGGACACCTACGAGCAGTACTTC
TRBJ1-6 | NA | NA | TRBV20-1 | CSARDPTSRYNSPLHF | TGCAGTGCTAGAGACCCGACGTCCCGATATAATTCACCCCTCCACTTT
TRBJ2-1 | NA | NA | TRBV12-3/TRBV12-4 | CASIRSAGYYNEQFF | TGTGCCAGCATTAGGTCGGCGGGGTATTACAATGAGCAGTTCTTC
TRBJ2-7 | NA | NA | TRBV29-1 | CSVQDPDEQYF | TGCAGCGTTCAGGACCCCGACGAGCAGTACTTC
TRBJ2-3 | NA | few | TRBV7-9 | CASRRDSIAGSRTDTQYF | TGTGCCAGCAGAAGAGATTCTATTGCAGGGAGTCGCACAGATACGCAGTATTTT
TRBJ1-2 | TRBD1 | few | TRBV9 | CASSVVEGPGGYGYTF | TGTGCCAGCAGCGTAGTTGAGGGGCCAGGGGGCTATGGCTACACCTTC
TRBJ1-1 | NA | NA | TRBV20-1 | CSARGGKQGRRNTEAFF | TGCAGTGCTAGAGGGGGTAAACAGGGTCGGAGGAACACTGAAGCTTTCTTT
TRBJ2-7 | TRBD1 | few | TRBV29-1 | CSVLGTGGGEQYF | TGCAGCGTCCTAGGGACAGGGGGCGGCGAGCAGTACTTC
TRBJ1-2 | NA | few | TRBV6-2/TRBV6-3 | CASGPANYGYTF | TGTGCCAGCGGGCCGGCTAACTATGGCTACACCTTC
TRBJ1-5 | TRBD1 | few | TRBV18 | CASSPASRDRGSQPQHF | TGTGCCAGCTCACCAGCATCCCGGGACAGGGGGAGTCAGCCCCAGCATTTT
TRBJ2-4 | NA | NA | TRBV7-8 | CASSSRVAKNIQYF | TGTGCCAGCAGCTCCAGGGTAGCCAAAAACATTCAGTACTTC
TRBJ2-7 | TRBD1 | NA | TRBV7-2 | CASSLLTGTGEQYF | TGTGCCAGCAGCTTGCTGACAGGGACAGGCGAGCAGTACTTC
TRBJ1-1 | NA | once | TRBV7-9 | CASSHKQGNTEAFF | TGTGCCAGCAGCCATAAGCAGGGGAACACTGAAGCTTTCTTT
TRBJ2-1 | TRBD2 | few | TRBV20-1 | CSALGTSETRRYNEQFF | TGCAGTGCTCTCGGGACTAGCGAGACCAGACGTTACAATGAGCAGTTCTTC
TRBJ1-5 | NA | few | TRBV2 | CASSARVTSNQPQHF | TGTGCCAGCAGTGCCAGGGTTACCAGCAATCAGCCCCAGCATTTT
TRBJ2-1 | NA | NA | TRBV2 | CASKVDTHEQFF | TGTGCCAGCAAAGTAGACACGCATGAGCAGTTCTTC
TRBJ2-1 | TRBD2 | NA | TRBV3-1 | CASSRGASYNEQFF | TGTGCCAGTTCGCGGGGGGCTTCCTACAATGAGCAGTTCTTC
TRBJ2-1 | NA | few | TRBV5-1 | CASSLEANEQFF | TGCGCCAGCAGCTTGGAAGCCAATGAGCAGTTCTTC
TRBJ2-3 | TRBD2 | few | TRBV28 | CASMASGTTDTQYF | TGTGCCAGCATGGCTAGCGGAACGACAGATACGCAGTATTTT
TRBJ2-3 | NA | few | TRBV15 | CATSILGESGDTQYF | TGTGCCACCAGCATTCTGGGGGAGAGCGGAGATACGCAGTATTTT
TRBJ2-7 | TRBD1 | NA | TRBV4-3 | CASSSSRDRGSYEQYF | TGCGCCAGCAGCTCGTCCCGGGACAGGGGTTCCTACGAGCAGTACTTC
TRBJ1-4 | TRBD1 | few | TRBV6-6 | CASSSLDRVDEKLFF | TGTGCCAGCAGTTCCTTGGACAGGGTGGATGAAAAACTGTTTTTT
TRBJ1-5 | NA | few | TRBV27 | CASRAHGENSNQPQHF | TGTGCCAGCAGGGCCCATGGGGAAAATAGCAATCAGCCCCAGCATTTT
TRBJ2-1 | NA | once | TRBV5-1 | CASSLQTGASSYNEQFF | TGCGCCAGCAGCTTGCAAACGGGGGCAAGCTCCTACAATGAGCAGTTCTTC
TRBJ1-2 | TRBD1 | NA | TRBV2 | CASGPRTGPGRYGYTF | TGTGCCAGCGGACCCCGGACAGGGCCCGGTCGTTATGGCTACACCTTC
TRBJ1-5 | TRBD1 | NA | TRBV25-1 | CASTRGNQPQHF | TGTGCCAGCACCAGGGGGAATCAGCCCCAGCATTTT
TRBJ2-1 | NA | few | TRBV20-1 | CSAPHRERGEQFF | TGCAGTGCTCCCCACAGGGAGAGGGGTGAGCAGTTCTTC
TRBJ2-7 | NA | many | TRBV5-1 | CASTGTHYEQYF | TGCGCCAGTACCGGGACTCACTACGAGCAGTACTTC
TRBJ2-1 | NA | few | TRBV2 | CASSVNEQFF | TGTGCCAGCAGTGTCAATGAGCAGTTCTTC
TRBJ2-2 | NA | few | TRBV4-1 | CASSQVLQPGELFF | TGCGCCAGCAGCCAAGTCCTACAACCCGGGGAGCTGTTTTTT
TRBJ1-2 | NA | few | TRBV27 | CASRGQMMNGYTF | TGTGCCAGCCGAGGACAGATGATGAACGGCTACACCTTC
TRBJ2-1 | NA | many | TRBV6-1 | CASNVGQGIRDEQFF | TGTGCCAGCAATGTTGGGCAGGGGATCAGGGATGAGCAGTTCTTC
TRBJ1-5 | NA | few | TRBV5-1 | CASSRGKGQPQHF | TGCGCCAGCAGCAGGGGAAAGGGGCAGCCCCAGCATTTT
TRBJ2-2 | NA | few | TRBV7-2 | CASSLGSVTGELFF | TGTGCCAGCAGCTTAGGATCAGTCACCGGGGAGCTGTTTTTT
TRBJ1-1 | TRBD1 | NA | TRBV29-1 | CSVATGVTEAFF | TGCAGCGTCGCGACAGGGGTCACTGAAGCTTTCTTT
TRBJ1-5 | NA | NA | TRBV6-5 | CAVGGNQPQHF | TGTGCCGTTGGGGGTAATCAGCCCCAGCATTTT
TRBJ1-1 | NA | many | TRBV7-2 | CASSLAGGRTEAFF | TGTGCCAGCAGCTTAGCTGGGGGCAGGACTGAAGCTTTCTTT
TRBJ2-3 | NA | NA | TRBV2 | CASSVSRSKSQYF | TGTGCCAGCAGCGTGTCACGGTCTAAATCCCAGTATTTT
TRBJ1-1 | NA | NA | TRBV20-1 | CSATRSMNTEAFF | TGCAGTGCGACGAGATCCATGAACACTGAAGCTTTCTTT
TRBJ2-5 | NA | few | TRBV11-2 | CASSFSVARSGPETQYF | TGTGCCAGCAGCTTTTCAGTAGCCCGGTCCGGGCCGGAGACCCAGTACTTC
TRBJ2-1 | TRBD2 | NA | TRBV27 | CASSFSGLELYEQFF | TGTGCCAGCAGTTTCTCGGGACTAGAGCTCTATGAGCAGTTCTTC
TRBJ1-1 | NA | NA | TRBV5-1 | CASSPLGPNTEAFF | TGCGCCAGCAGCCCCTTAGGCCCGAACACTGAAGCTTTCTTT
TRBJ1-6 | TRBD1 | NA | TRBV18 | CASSSDRDGSPLHF | TGTGCCAGCTCCTCGGACAGGGACGGATCACCCCTCCACTTT
TRBJ1-1 | NA | few | TRBV7-9 | CASSLQGSNTEAFF | TGTGCCAGCAGCTTACAGGGTAGCAACACTGAAGCTTTCTTT
TRBJ2-1 | TRBD2 | many | TRBV7-2 | CASTLSRTSRNEQFF | TGTGCCAGCACTCTATCTCGGACTAGCCGCAATGAGCAGTTCTTC
TRBJ2-7 | NA | few | TRBV7-9 | CASSSGQPGAYEQYF | TGTGCCAGCAGCTCCGGACAGCCAGGGGCCTACGAGCAGTACTTC